A single sample is the source of the 9 T cell receptor beta chains below, sequenced in a study of blood T cell repertoires in COVID-19. Clones were read by immunoSEQ multiplex PCR, and TCRdb kept only the in-frame ones, dropping some. Of 150,000 to 200,000 clones listed, about nine tenths are singletons. The sample consisted of peripheral blood. These receptors came from a man aged 55 to 70 with active or convalescent COVID-19.

This clone has a single count. V gene TRBV6-5 combines with J gene TRBJ2-3; 7 bases align to TRBD1. The V gene's germline CDR1 is MNHEY and CDR2 SVGAGI. The CDR3 is made up of 15 amino acids. With V trimmed by 8 bases and J by 2 bases, 10 bases remained unmatched. This CDR3 is CASGPKGAHTDTQYF. CDR3 in DNA: TGTGCCAGCGGCCCGAAGGGGGCTCACACAGATACGCAGTATTTT.

This clone has a single count. The chain has TRBV5-4 and TRBJ1-2; 7 bases are shared with TRBD1. The germline V gene encodes CDR1 SGHNT and CDR2 YYREEE (reference sequence). J gave up 4 bases and V 9 bases, and 6 bases lay outside the gene matches. The CDR3 loop spans 12 amino acids. Here the CDR3 DNA reads TGTGCCATAACAGGGGATTCCTATGGCTACACCTTC. It is translated as CAITGDSYGYTF. Full variable domain (missing parts from reference TRBV5-4 and TRBJ1-2): ETGVTQSPTHLIKTRGQQVTLRCSSQSGHNTVSWYQQALGQGPQFIFQYYREEENGRGNFPPRFSGLQFPNYSSELNVNALELDDSALYLCAITGDSYGYTFGSGTRLTVV.

V usage is TRBV14 and J usage is TRBJ1-2; maybe TRBD1 (6 bases). The CDR3 is made up of 16 amino acids. Germline loops: CDR1 SGHDN, CDR2 FVKESK. V lost 2 bases to trimming and J lost 8 bases, with 21 bases between them. The CDR3 sequence is CASSQRKQGKASGYTF. For the CDR3, the DNA is TGTGCCAGCAGCCAAAGGAAACAGGGAAAAGCGTCGGGCTACACCTTC.

This clone showed up just a few times. V usage is TRBV5-1 and J usage is TRBJ1-1, with D perhaps TRBD1 (5 bases). Germline-derived CDR1 and CDR2 are SGHRS and YFSETQ. This CDR3 region has 13 residues. Trimming removed 5 bases from V and 4 bases from J, with 12 bases in between. The CDR3 here is CASRLSQGTEAFF. The CDR3 DNA reads as TGCGCCAGCAGATTGTCCCAGGGCACTGAAGCTTTCTTT.

The CDR3 nucleotides read TGTGCCTGGAGCCCCGGAACGGGGGAAGGGGGCTACACCTTC. This codes for CAWSPGTGEGGYTF. The chain joins TRBV30 to TRBJ1-2; tentative D call: TRBD1 (5 bases). Trimming removed 3 bases at V and 8 bases at J, with 19 bases between. The CDR3 is 14 amino acids. Germline V lookup: CDR1 GTSNPN, CDR2 SVGIG (reference sequence).

This chain uses TRBV15 with TRBJ1-4; 7 bases are shared with TRBD1. The ends lost 2 bases at V and 0 bases at J; junction bases unmatched: 6. The V gene's germline CDR1 is LNHNV and CDR2 YYDKDF (reference sequence). CDR3 length: 17 amino acids. CDR3 bases: TGTGCCACCAGCAGACAACGCGACAGGGCAACTAATGAAAAACTGTTTTTT. The encoded protein is CATSRQRDRATNEKLFF.

In its sample, this clone was seen once. The chain recombines TRBV10-3 with TRBJ2-7, with 14 bases that match TRBD2. The CDR3 totals 16 residues. Germline CDR1 and CDR2: ENHRY and SYGVKD. Germline trimming cut 2 bases from V and 6 bases from J; bases unmatched to any gene: 6. The CDR3: CAISEVTSGRASEQYF. CDR3 nucleotides: TGTGCCATCAGTGAGGTGACTAGCGGGAGGGCGTCCGAGCAGTACTTC.

The V and J genes are TRBV18 and TRBJ2-3; 7 bases agree with TRBD2. This CDR3 is built from 15 residues. V dropped 2 bases and J dropped 4; count of bases not matched to a gene: 6. CDR1 KGHSH and CDR2 LQKENI come from the germline V gene. This CDR3 reads CASSPNTGGPDTQYF. The CDR3 DNA is TGTGCCAGCTCACCAAATACGGGAGGTCCAGATACGCAGTATTTT.

The chain is built from TRBV30 and TRBJ1-6; possibly TRBD1 for D (6 bases). V lost 4 bases and J lost 10, with 20 bases in between. Per germline, CDR1 GTSNPN and CDR2 SVGIG (reference sequence). The length of the CDR3 is 15 residues. The CDR3: CAWTRDTSSNSPLHF. CDR3 DNA: TGTGCCTGGACCCGGGACACCTCATCCAACTCACCCCTCCACTTT.